This TCR beta chain was identified in a study of T cells in localized non-small cell lung cancer. Whole-study findings and limits: For the top 100 tumor clones, a median approximately 59 also appeared in adjacent lung. Multi-region tumor sequencing was not done, so intratumor heterogeneity could not be excluded. The study found T cell clonality highest in uninvolved adjacent lung, above tumor.

Sequencing was performed with immunoSEQ multiplex PCR; in TCRdb, only in-frame clones are kept and a portion is missing. The sample lists about 74,000 clones, around 84% occurring once. About this clone itself: Its specificity is not known.

J lost 2 bases, V lost 7 bases, and 9 bases had no gene match. This CDR3 spans 15 amino acids. Germline V CDR1 and CDR2: SGHRS, YFSETQ. The source is a female donor older than 55 with stage I lung adenocarcinoma. J is TRBJ2-5 and V is TRBV5-1, with TRBD1 identical over 9 bases. The material sequenced was peripheral blood, taken before any cancer treatment. The CDR3 loop reads CASAPMGTGQETQYF. The CDR3 coding sequence is TGCGCCAGCGCCCCCATGGGGACAGGGCAAGAGACCCAGTACTTC.